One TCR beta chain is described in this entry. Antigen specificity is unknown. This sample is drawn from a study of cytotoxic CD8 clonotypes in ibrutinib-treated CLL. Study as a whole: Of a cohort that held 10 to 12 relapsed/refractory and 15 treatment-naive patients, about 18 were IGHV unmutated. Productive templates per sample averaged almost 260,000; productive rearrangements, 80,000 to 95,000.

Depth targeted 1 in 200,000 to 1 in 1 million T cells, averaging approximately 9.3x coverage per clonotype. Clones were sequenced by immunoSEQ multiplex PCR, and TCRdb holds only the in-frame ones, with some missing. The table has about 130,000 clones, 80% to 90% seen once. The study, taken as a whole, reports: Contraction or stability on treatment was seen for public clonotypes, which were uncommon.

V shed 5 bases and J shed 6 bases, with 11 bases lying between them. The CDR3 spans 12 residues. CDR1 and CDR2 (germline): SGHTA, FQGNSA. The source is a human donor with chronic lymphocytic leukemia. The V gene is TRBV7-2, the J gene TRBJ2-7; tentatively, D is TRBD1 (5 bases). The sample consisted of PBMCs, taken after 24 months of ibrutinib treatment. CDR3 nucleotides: TGTGCCAGCAGCCACAGGCTCAGCGAGCAGTACTTC. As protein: CASSHRLSEQYF.